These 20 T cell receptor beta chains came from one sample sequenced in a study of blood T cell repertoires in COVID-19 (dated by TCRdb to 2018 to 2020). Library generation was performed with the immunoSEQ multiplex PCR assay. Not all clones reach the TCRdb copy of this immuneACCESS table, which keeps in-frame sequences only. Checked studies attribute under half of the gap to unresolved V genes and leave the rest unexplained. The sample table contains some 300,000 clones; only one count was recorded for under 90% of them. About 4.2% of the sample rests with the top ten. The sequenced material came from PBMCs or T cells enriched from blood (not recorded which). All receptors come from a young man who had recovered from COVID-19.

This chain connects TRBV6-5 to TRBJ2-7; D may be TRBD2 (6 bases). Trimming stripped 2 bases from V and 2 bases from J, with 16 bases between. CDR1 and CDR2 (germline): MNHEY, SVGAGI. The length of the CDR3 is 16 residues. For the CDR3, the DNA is TGTGCCAGCAGTTACAAAAGCAGCGGAGGGCCCTACGAGCAGTACTTC. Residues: CASSYKSSGGPYEQYF.

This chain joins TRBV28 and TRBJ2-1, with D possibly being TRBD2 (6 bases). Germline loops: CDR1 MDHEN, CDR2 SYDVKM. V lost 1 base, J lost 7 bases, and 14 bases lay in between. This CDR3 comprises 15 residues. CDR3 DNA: TGTGCCAGCAGTTTATCTTGGGGGGTTTCAAATGAGCAGTTCTTC. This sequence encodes CASSLSWGVSNEQFF.

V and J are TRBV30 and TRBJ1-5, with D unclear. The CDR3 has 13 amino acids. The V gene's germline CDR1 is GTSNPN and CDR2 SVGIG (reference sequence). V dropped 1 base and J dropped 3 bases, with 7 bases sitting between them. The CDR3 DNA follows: TGTGCCTGGAGTGACACGTTCAATCAGCCCCAGCATTTT. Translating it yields CAWSDTFNQPQHF.

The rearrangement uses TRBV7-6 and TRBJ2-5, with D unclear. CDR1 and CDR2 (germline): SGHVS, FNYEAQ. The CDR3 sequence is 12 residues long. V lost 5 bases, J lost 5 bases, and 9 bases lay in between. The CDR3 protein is CASSPPRETQYF. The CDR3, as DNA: TGTGCCAGCAGCCCTCCTAGGGAGACCCAGTACTTC.

CDR3 nucleotides: TGTGCCAGCACTGGGGACAGGGAGAACACTGAAGCTTTCTTT. Residues: CASTGDRENTEAFF. The chain couples TRBV6-5 to TRBJ1-1; TRBD1 agrees at 9 bases. After removal of 7 bases from V and 1 base from J, the junction contained 4 bases not matched to a gene. CDR1 and CDR2 (germline): MNHEY, SVGAGI. The CDR3 runs 14 residues.

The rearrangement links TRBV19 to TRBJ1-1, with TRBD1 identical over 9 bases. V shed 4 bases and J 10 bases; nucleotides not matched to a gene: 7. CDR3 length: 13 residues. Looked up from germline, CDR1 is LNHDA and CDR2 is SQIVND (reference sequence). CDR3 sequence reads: CASSTGTGFGAFF. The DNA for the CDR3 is TGTGCCAGTAGTACCGGGACAGGGTTTGGAGCTTTCTTT.

CDR3 sequence reads: CASSLAVQGFRPQHF. The CDR3 DNA is TGTGCCAGCAGCTTGGCGGTACAGGGCTTTCGGCCCCAGCATTTT. V gene TRBV5-6 combines with J gene TRBJ1-5; a weak D match, TRBD1 (6 bases). Deletions cut 0 bases from V and 9 bases from J, with 16 bases between. CDR3 length equals 15 residues. Looked up from germline, CDR1 is SGHDT and CDR2 is YYEEEE.

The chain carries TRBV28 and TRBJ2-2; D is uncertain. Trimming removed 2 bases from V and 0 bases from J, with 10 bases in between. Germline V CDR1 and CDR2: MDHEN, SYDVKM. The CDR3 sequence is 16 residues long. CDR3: CASSLSDNANTGELFF. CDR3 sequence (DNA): TGTGCCAGCAGTTTAAGTGACAACGCGAACACCGGGGAGCTGTTTTTT.

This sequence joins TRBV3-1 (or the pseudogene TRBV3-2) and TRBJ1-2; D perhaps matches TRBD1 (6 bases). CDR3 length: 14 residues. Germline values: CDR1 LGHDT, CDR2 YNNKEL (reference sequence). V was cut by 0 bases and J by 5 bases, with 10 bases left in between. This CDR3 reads CASSQDARGYGYTF. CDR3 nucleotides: TGTGCCAGCAGCCAAGATGCCAGGGGTTATGGCTACACCTTC.

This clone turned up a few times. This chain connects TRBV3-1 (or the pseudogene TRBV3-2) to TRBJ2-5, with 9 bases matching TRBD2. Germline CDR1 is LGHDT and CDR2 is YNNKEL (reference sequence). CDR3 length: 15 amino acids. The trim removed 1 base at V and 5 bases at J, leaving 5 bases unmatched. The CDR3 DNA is TGTGCCAGCAGCCAAGGTAGTAGCGGGAGTGAGACCCAGTACTTC. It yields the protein CASSQGSSGSETQYF.

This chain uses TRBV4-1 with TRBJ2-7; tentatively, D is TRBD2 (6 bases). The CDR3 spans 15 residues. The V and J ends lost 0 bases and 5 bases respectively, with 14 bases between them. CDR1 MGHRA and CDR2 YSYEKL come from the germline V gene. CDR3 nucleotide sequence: TGCGCCAGCAGCCAAGACCGCGGGGTGGGGAACGAGCAGTACTTC. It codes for CASSQDRGVGNEQYF.

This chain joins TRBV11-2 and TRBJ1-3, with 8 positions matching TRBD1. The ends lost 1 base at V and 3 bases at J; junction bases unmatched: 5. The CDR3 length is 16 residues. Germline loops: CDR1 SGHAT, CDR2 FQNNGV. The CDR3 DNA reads TGTGCCAGCAGCTTAGTTCCAGGGGGCGGTGGAAACACCATATATTTT. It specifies CASSLVPGGGGNTIYF.

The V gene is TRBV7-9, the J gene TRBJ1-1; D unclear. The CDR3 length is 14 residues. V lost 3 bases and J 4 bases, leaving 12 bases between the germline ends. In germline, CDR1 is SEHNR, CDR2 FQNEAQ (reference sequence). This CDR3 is CASSFNPVPTEAFF. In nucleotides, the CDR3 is TGTGCCAGCAGCTTCAACCCAGTTCCCACTGAAGCTTTCTTT.

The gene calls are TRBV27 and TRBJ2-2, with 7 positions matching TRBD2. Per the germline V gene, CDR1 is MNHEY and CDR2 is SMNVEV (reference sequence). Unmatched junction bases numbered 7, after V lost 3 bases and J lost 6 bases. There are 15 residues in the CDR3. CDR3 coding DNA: TGTGCCAGCAGTTTTGGTGCGGGAGTAGCCGGGGAGCTGTTTTTT. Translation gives CASSFGAGVAGELFF.

CDR3 residues: CATSSSAGRGANVLTF. CDR3 nucleotides: TGTGCCACCAGCTCTTCTGCGGGGCGCGGGGCCAACGTCCTGACTTTC. This rearrangement joins TRBV15 to TRBJ2-6; the D gene is possibly TRBD2 (6 bases). V gave up 5 bases and J gave up 4 bases, with 15 bases separating them. Germline-derived CDR1 and CDR2 are LNHNV and YYDKDF (reference sequence). The length of the CDR3 is 16 residues.

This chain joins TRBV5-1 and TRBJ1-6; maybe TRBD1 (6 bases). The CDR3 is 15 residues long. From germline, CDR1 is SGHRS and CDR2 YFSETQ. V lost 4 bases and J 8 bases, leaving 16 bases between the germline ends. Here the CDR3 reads CASSPRTATDSPLHF. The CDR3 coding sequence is TGCGCCAGCAGCCCACGGACAGCGACGGATTCACCCCTCCACTTT.

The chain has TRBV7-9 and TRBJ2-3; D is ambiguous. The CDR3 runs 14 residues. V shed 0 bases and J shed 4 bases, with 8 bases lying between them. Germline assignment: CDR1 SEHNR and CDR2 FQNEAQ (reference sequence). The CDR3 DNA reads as TGTGCCAGCAGCTTAGCTTCCTCAGCAGATACGCAGTATTTT. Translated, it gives CASSLASSADTQYF.

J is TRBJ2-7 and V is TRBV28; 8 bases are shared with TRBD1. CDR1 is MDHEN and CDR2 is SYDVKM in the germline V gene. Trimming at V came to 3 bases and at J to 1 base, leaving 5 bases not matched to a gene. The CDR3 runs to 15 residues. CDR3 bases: TGTGCCAGCAGTTTGGCCGGGACAGGTTCCTACGAGCAGTACTTC. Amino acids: CASSLAGTGSYEQYF.

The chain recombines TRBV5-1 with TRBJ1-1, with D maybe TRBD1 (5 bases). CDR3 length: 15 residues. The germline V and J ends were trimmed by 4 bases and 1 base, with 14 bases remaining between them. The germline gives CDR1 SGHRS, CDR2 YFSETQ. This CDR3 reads CASSPGGTGNTEAFF. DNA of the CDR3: TGCGCCAGCAGCCCCGGGGGGACGGGGAACACTGAAGCTTTCTTT.

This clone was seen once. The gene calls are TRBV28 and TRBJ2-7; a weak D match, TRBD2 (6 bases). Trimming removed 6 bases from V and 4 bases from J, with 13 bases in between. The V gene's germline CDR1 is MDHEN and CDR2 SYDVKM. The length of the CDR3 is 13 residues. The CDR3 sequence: CASSSLGRYEQYF. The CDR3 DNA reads TGTGCCAGCAGCTCTCTCGGGAGATACGAGCAGTACTTC.